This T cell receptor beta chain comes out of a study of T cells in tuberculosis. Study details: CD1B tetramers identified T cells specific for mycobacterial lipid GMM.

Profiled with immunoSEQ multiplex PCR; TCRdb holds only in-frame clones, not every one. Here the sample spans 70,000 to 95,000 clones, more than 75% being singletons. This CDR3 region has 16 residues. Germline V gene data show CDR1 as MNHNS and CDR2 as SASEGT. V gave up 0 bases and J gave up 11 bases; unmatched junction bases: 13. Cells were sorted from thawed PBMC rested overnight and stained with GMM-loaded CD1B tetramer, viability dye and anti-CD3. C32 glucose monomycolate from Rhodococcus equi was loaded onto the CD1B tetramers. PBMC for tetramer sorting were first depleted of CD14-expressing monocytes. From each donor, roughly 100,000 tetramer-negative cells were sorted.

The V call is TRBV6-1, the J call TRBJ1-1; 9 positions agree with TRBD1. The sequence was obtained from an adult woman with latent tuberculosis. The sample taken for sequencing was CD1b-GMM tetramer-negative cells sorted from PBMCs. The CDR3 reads CASSEAAGQGWIGAFF. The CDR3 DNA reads TGTGCCAGCAGTGAAGCCGCCGGACAGGGGTGGATTGGGGCTTTCTTT.